Shown below are 32 T cell receptor beta chains from a single sample sequenced in a study of blood T cells in healthy people across ages. The second PCR ran about 6 to 11 cycles with a sample-barcoded 5' primer and J-beta primers. TCRdb passed the 5' RACE reads through MiXCR, listing each CDR3 protein once. The profile shows 1.5 million to 2 million distinct CDR3 sequences, roughly 32% of them singletons. What was sequenced was blood. Receptors were obtained from a woman in her twenties or thirties in good health.

Comments on this clonotype: The junction differs from germline at one of its ends, possibly a read error. The chain's CDR3 is CASSVSGSGANVRTF. CDR3 in DNA: TGTGCCAGCAGCGTATCTGGGTCTGGGGCCAACGTCCGGACTTTC. The gene calls are TRBV9 and TRBJ2-6, with a weak D call TRBD1 (5 bases). This CDR3 has 15 residues. CDR1 is SGDLS and CDR2 is YYNGEE in the germline V gene.

V is TRBV18 and J is TRBJ2-2, with D perhaps TRBD1 (6 bases). This CDR3 is built from 16 residues. V lost 1 base and J 1 base, leaving 10 bases between the germline ends. The germline CDR1 and CDR2 sequences are KGHSH and LQKENI. CDR3: CASSPLSQGNTGELFF. CDR3 DNA sequence: TGTGCCAGCTCACCACTGTCACAGGGGAACACCGGGGAGCTGTTTTTT.

A remark on this clonotype: One junction end disagrees with the germline gene, perhaps due to a read error. The chain employs TRBV6-5 and TRBJ1-2, with D uncertain. Germline CDR1 reads MNHEY; CDR2 reads SVGAGI. CDR3 length equals 14 residues. This chain's CDR3 is CASGYSRGNYGYTF. Here the CDR3 DNA reads TGTGCCAGCGGTTACTCGCGGGGAAACTATGGCTACACCTTC.

The V and J genes are TRBV7-2 and TRBJ2-5; 14 bases match TRBD2. The CDR3 totals 16 residues. V lost 5 bases, J lost 11 bases, and 13 bases stayed unmatched. The germline gives CDR1 SGHTA, CDR2 FQGNSA. CDR3 nucleotides: TGTGCCAGCAGCCTCAGAGGGACTAGCGGGGGAGGGGAGCAGTACTTC. Amino acid sequence: CASSLRGTSGGGEQYF.

This clonotype was seen more than once but under ten times. A much larger clone differs from this one at a single base, so this may be a read error. The rearrangement links TRBV12-3 or TRBV12-4 to TRBJ2-3; 10 bases are a match to TRBD1. The J segment lost 4 bases and the V segment lost 8 bases, leaving 3 bases of the junction unmatched. This CDR3 contains 13 residues. CDR3 in DNA: TGTGCCAGCGTGACAGGGGGCGCAGATACGCAGTATTTT. The encoded protein is CASVTGGADTQYF.

The rearrangement links TRBV7-9 to TRBJ2-3; 7 bases align to TRBD2. V trimming: 5 bases; J trimming: 4 bases; junction bases outside the gene matches: 6. The germline V gene encodes CDR1 SEHNR and CDR2 FQNEAQ (reference sequence). The CDR3 runs 14 residues. The CDR3 nucleotides are TGTGCCAGCAGCCAGCAGACTAGCTCAGATACGCAGTATTTT. Amino acids: CASSQQTSSDTQYF.

This clonotype was observed a few times. This rearrangement joins TRBV13 to TRBJ2-1; 9 bases line up with TRBD2. The CDR3 covers 14 residues. V shed 6 bases and J 5 bases; nucleotides not matched to a gene: 5. Germline values: CDR1 PRHDT, CDR2 FYEKMQ (reference sequence). DNA for the CDR3: TGTGCCAGCAGAAGAGCGGGAGGAAACAATGAGCAGTTCTTC. Encoded protein: CASRRAGGNNEQFF.

V usage is TRBV12-3 or TRBV12-4 and J usage is TRBJ1-2; no clear D. The CDR3 covers 14 residues. Trimming removed 8 bases from V and 6 bases from J, with 19 bases in between. CDR3 in amino acids: CASGRASLNHGYTF. CDR3 bases: TGTGCCAGCGGCCGGGCAAGCCTAAACCATGGCTACACCTTC.

The chain links TRBV5-1 to TRBJ2-2, with D possibly TRBD1 on 6 matching bases. The CDR3 totals 15 residues. CDR1 and CDR2 from the germline V gene are SGHRS and YFSETQ. Trimming stripped 4 bases from V and 2 bases from J, with 12 bases between. CDR3 region: CASSVKQGNTGELFF. Here the CDR3 DNA reads TGCGCCAGCAGCGTGAAACAGGGTAACACCGGGGAGCTGTTTTTT. Filled out from reference TRBV5-1 and TRBJ2-2, the complete variable domain reads KAGVTQTPRYLIKTRGQQVTLSCSPISGHRSVSWYQQTPGQGLQFLFEYFSETQRNKGNFPGRFSGRQFSNSRSEMNVSTLELGDSALYLCASSVKQGNTGELFFGEGSRLTVL.

CDR3 region: CASSSPGQGDYTQYF. CDR3 DNA sequence: TGTGCCAGCAGTTCCCCGGGACAGGGGGATTATACGCAGTATTTT. V is TRBV6-5 and J is TRBJ2-3; TRBD1 matches 11 bases. The V segment lost 4 bases and the J segment 7 bases; nucleotides outside the gene matches: 7. Germline V gene lookup returns CDR1 MNHEY and CDR2 SVGAGI. This CDR3 is built from 15 residues.

The genes are TRBV29-1 and TRBJ2-1; D might be TRBD1 or TRBD2, each matching 5 bases. This CDR3 region has 14 residues. The V end was cut by 7 bases, the J end by 2 bases, with 15 bases between. In germline, CDR1 is SQVTM, CDR2 ANQGSEA. This chain's CDR3 is CSAPKGTTYNEQFF. In DNA form, the CDR3 reads TGCAGCGCCCCCAAGGGGACCACCTACAATGAGCAGTTCTTC.

This clonotype appeared a few times. This sequence joins TRBV20-1 and TRBJ2-3; 15 nucleotides match TRBD2. After removal of 6 bases from V and 4 bases from J, the junction contained 5 bases not matched to a gene. This CDR3 is 15 amino acids long. Germline V gives CDR1 DFQATT, CDR2 SNEGSKA (reference sequence). The CDR3 reads CSAHGLAGGPDTQYF. The CDR3, as DNA: TGCAGTGCCCATGGACTAGCGGGAGGGCCAGATACGCAGTATTTT.

A word on this clonotype: With a much larger clone just one base away, this may be a read error. The chain employs TRBV29-1 and TRBJ1-2; D is unclear. The CDR3 covers 10 residues. Germline lookup yields CDR1 SQVTM and CDR2 ANQGSEA. CDR3 protein: CSVEGYDYTF. The CDR3 DNA follows: TGCAGCGTTGAGGGATATGACTACACCTTC.

This clonotype was seen ten or more times. This chain uses TRBV20-1 with TRBJ2-7; 9 bases align to TRBD1. After removal of 7 bases from V and 5 bases from J, the junction contained 6 bases not matched to a gene. The V gene's germline CDR1 is DFQATT and CDR2 SNEGSKA (reference sequence). The CDR3 sequence is 12 residues long. In DNA form, the CDR3 reads TGCAGTGGACAGGGGGACAGGAACGAGCAGTACTTC. As protein: CSGQGDRNEQYF.

This clonotype was recorded at least ten times. The chain uses TRBV10-3 and TRBJ2-6; possibly TRBD2 for D (5 bases). The CDR3 is 17 amino acids. The germline gives CDR1 ENHRY, CDR2 SYGVKD. With 4 bases removed from V and 2 bases from J, the gap between germline ends came to 15 bases. CDR3 nucleotides: TGTGCCATCAGTGTCGGGAATAGTTGGGCTGGGGCCAACGTCCTGACTTTC. Amino acids: CAISVGNSWAGANVLTF.

This clonotype has more than one count but fewer than ten. The chain has TRBV5-1 and TRBJ2-7; 9 bases map to TRBD1. V lost 2 bases and J lost 4; bases outside the gene matches: 16. The CDR3 has 18 residues. Germline lookup yields CDR1 SGHRS and CDR2 YFSETQ. CDR3 residues: CASSFPRRTGTGSYEQYF. The CDR3 region has the DNA TGCGCCAGCAGCTTCCCCCGCCGGACCGGGACAGGGAGTTACGAGCAGTACTTC. The full variable domain, in which reference TRBV5-1 and TRBJ2-7 provide the parts outside the CDR3, is KAGVTQTPRYLIKTRGQQVTLSCSPISGHRSVSWYQQTPGQGLQFLFEYFSETQRNKGNFPGRFSGRQFSNSRSEMNVSTLELGDSALYLCASSFPRRTGTGSYEQYFGPGTRLTVT.

The chain uses TRBV3-1 and TRBJ2-5, with 9 bases lining up with TRBD2. The J call is doubtful: the DNA matches TRBJ2-7 better. The CDR3 length is 17 residues. Germline assignment: CDR1 LGHDT and CDR2 YNNKEL (reference sequence). The CDR3 DNA is TGTGCCAGCAGCCCGCTCACCGGACTAGCGCCGCCTGACGAGCAGTACTTC. Translating it yields CASSPLTGLAPPDEQYF.

This chain links TRBV7-9 with TRBJ2-4; D gene ambiguous. The V gene's germline CDR1 is SEHNR and CDR2 FQNEAQ (reference sequence). Trimming removed 10 bases from V and 15 bases from J, with 13 bases in between. The CDR3 extends over 9 amino acids. CDR3 DNA: TGTGCCAACGTCGCCGGGCGGTACTTC. Encoded protein: CANVAGRYF.

This chain connects TRBV7-2 to TRBJ2-1; 12 bases line up with TRBD2. The CDR3 spans 16 residues. Trimming took 5 bases from V and 9 from J; bases not matched to a gene: 11. Looked up from germline, CDR1 is SGHTA and CDR2 is FQGNSA. CDR3 protein: CASSGPSGRASGEQFF. The CDR3 nucleotides are TGTGCCAGCAGCGGACCTAGCGGGAGGGCCTCCGGTGAGCAGTTCTTC. Complete variable domain (other parts from reference TRBV7-2 and TRBJ2-1): GAGVSQSPSNKVTEKGKDVELRCDPISGHTALYWYRQSLGQGLEFLIYFQGNSAPDKSGLPSDRFSAERTGGSVSTLTIQRTQQEDSAVYLCASSGPSGRASGEQFFGPGTRLTVL.

The sample holds a few counts of this clonotype. The V gene is TRBV12-3 or TRBV12-4, the J gene TRBJ2-1; a possible D gene is TRBD2 (6 bases). The CDR3 extends over 13 amino acids. Trimming left V 5 bases short and J 9 bases short, with 14 bases between. The CDR3 loop reads CASSLTTAGEQFF. CDR3 DNA: TGTGCCAGCAGTCTTACCACAGCGGGTGAGCAGTTCTTC.

The chain uses TRBV6-5 and TRBJ2-1, with a tentative D call TRBD2 (6 bases). Trimming cost V 6 bases and J 8 bases, with 14 bases left between them. This CDR3 spans 13 amino acids. CDR1 and CDR2 (germline): MNHEY, SVGAGI. CDR3 residues: CASSFDRRDEQFF. Written as DNA, the CDR3 is TGTGCCAGCAGCTTCGACCGGAGGGATGAGCAGTTCTTC.

This clonotype was counted only a few times. The V gene is TRBV12-3 or TRBV12-4, the J gene TRBJ1-1; D not resolved. Trimming shortened V by 9 bases and J by 6 bases, and 14 bases separated the two germline ends. The CDR3 loop spans 12 amino acids. CDR3 residues: CASNDGWSEAFF. The CDR3 nucleotides are TGTGCCAGTAACGACGGGTGGTCTGAAGCTTTCTTT.

This clonotype was observed a handful of times. The gene calls are TRBV20-1 and TRBJ1-5, with a possible D match to TRBD1 (5 bases). V lost 2 bases and J lost 0, with 20 bases in between. CDR3 length: 18 amino acids. Germline CDR1 DFQATT, CDR2 SNEGSKA (reference sequence). The CDR3 sequence is CSARIGSYGTASNQPQHF. The CDR3 coding sequence is TGCAGTGCTAGAATCGGGTCGTACGGGACCGCTAGCAATCAGCCCCAGCATTTT.

This clonotype was counted a few times. The chain carries TRBV20-1 and TRBJ2-1; TRBD2 is a possible D gene (5 bases). This CDR3 is built from 16 residues. CDR1 is DFQATT, CDR2 SNEGSKA, per germline (reference sequence). The V gene lost 0 bases and the J gene lost 9 bases, with 21 bases spanning the gap. CDR3 sequence (DNA): TGCAGTGCTAGAGATCGTGTAGCACTAGAAAGGAGTGAGCAGTTCTTC. This gives the protein CSARDRVALERSEQFF.

The chain employs TRBV9 and TRBJ2-7, with D tentatively TRBD1 (5 bases). The CDR3 runs 16 residues. CDR1 is SGDLS and CDR2 is YYNGEE in the germline V gene. The V end lost 4 bases, the J end lost 5 bases, and 22 bases lay between the germline ends. The CDR3 DNA follows: TGTGCCAGCAGCCTAACAGGTTGGGGTTCTACCCACGAGCAGTACTTC. It codes for CASSLTGWGSTHEQYF.

V is TRBV4-1 and J is TRBJ2-7, with D unclear. CDR1 is MGHRA, CDR2 YSYEKL, per germline. The CDR3 is 14 residues long. Trimming removed 0 bases at V and 2 bases at J, with 8 bases between. CDR3 DNA sequence: TGCGCCAGCAGCCAAGATATAGAGACCTACGAGCAGTACTTC. Protein sequence: CASSQDIETYEQYF.

The gene calls are TRBV7-9 and TRBJ1-2; possibly TRBD1 for D (6 bases). Trimming took 5 bases from V and 5 from J, leaving 15 bases between them. The CDR3 has 14 amino acids. Germline-derived CDR1 and CDR2 are SEHNR and FQNEAQ (reference sequence). The DNA for the CDR3 is TGTGCCAGCAGCCAAGCGGGGGGCTGGTATGGCTACACCTTC. Its translation is CASSQAGGWYGYTF. Using reference TRBV7-9 and TRBJ1-2 for the parts outside the CDR3, the full variable domain is DTGVSQNPRHKITKRGQNVTFRCDPISEHNRLYWYRQTLGQGPEFLTYFQNEAQLEKSRLLSDRFSAERPKGSFSTLEIQRTEQGDSAMYLCASSQAGGWYGYTFGSGTRLTVV.

In its sample, this clonotype was seen once. The chain couples TRBV20-1 to TRBJ1-2, with TRBD1 matching over 10 bases. This CDR3 comprises 15 residues. From germline, CDR1 is DFQATT and CDR2 SNEGSKA (reference sequence). With 3 bases clipped from V and 4 bases from J, the junction kept 8 bases outside the gene matches. CDR3 bases: TGCAGTGCTAGTCCTGGACAGGGGGTCAGCTATGGCTACACCTTC. Translating gives CSASPGQGVSYGYTF.

J is TRBJ2-7 and V is TRBV20-1; the match to TRBD1 covers 8 bases. The CDR3 sequence is 17 residues long. Germline V lookup: CDR1 DFQATT, CDR2 SNEGSKA (reference sequence). V trimming: 6 bases; J trimming: 1 base; junction bases outside the gene matches: 17. The CDR3 loop reads CSARTKSLQGDSYEQYF. The CDR3 coding sequence is TGCAGTGCCAGGACAAAATCCCTACAGGGGGATTCCTACGAGCAGTACTTC.

The V gene is TRBV27, the J gene TRBJ1-2; 8 positions match TRBD1. After removal of 3 bases from V and 0 bases from J, the junction contained 6 bases not matched to a gene. CDR1 is MNHEY and CDR2 is SMNVEV in the germline V gene (reference sequence). This CDR3 has 16 amino acids. CDR3 loop: CASSFRDRLANYGYTF. CDR3 sequence (DNA): TGTGCCAGCAGTTTCCGGGACAGGTTAGCTAACTATGGCTACACCTTC.

V usage is TRBV3-1 and J usage is TRBJ1-1, with 7 bases matching TRBD1. The V gene's germline CDR1 is LGHDT and CDR2 YNNKEL (reference sequence). The CDR3 is 16 amino acids. After removal of 3 bases from V and 0 bases from J, the junction contained 7 bases not matched to a gene. The CDR3 is CASSQTPGTVNTEAFF. The CDR3 nucleotides are TGTGCCAGCAGCCAGACCCCCGGGACAGTGAACACTGAAGCTTTCTTT.

This clonotype was detected only a few times. The chain recombines TRBV6-1 with TRBJ1-6; maybe TRBD1 (6 bases). V gave up 4 bases and J gave up 5 bases, with 12 bases separating them. Germline-derived CDR1 and CDR2 are MNHNS and SASEGT. The CDR3 spans 15 residues. The CDR3 DNA reads as TGTGCCAGCAGTGGACAGGCCAGGGATAATTCACCCCTCCACTTT. Protein: CASSGQARDNSPLHF.